This T cell receptor (beta chain) was found in a study of blood T cell repertoires in COVID-19. Sequencing was performed with immunoSEQ multiplex PCR; in TCRdb, only in-frame clones are kept and a portion is missing. The table lists around 270,000 clones, about 85% of them singletons. Trimming at V came to 3 bases and at J to 4 bases, leaving 3 bases not matched to a gene. Germline assignment: CDR1 MDHEN and CDR2 SYDVKM. This CDR3 is built from 13 residues. The chain links TRBV28 to TRBJ2-7; 7 positions match TRBD1. The material sequenced was peripheral blood. This receptor was taken from a human donor with COVID-19, enrolled during active disease. The donor label of this sample is uncertain. The CDR3 DNA reads TGTGCCAGCAGTTTGGACAGGTTATACGAGCAGTACTTC. Encoded protein: CASSLDRLYEQYF.